These 23 T cell receptor beta chains came from one sample sequenced in a study of a mutant IDH1 vaccine in newly diagnosed glioma. Clones were sequenced by immunoSEQ multiplex PCR, and TCRdb holds only the in-frame ones, with some missing. The sample holds about 72,000 clones, over 70% seen once. Their antigen targets remain unknown. Time point indicated: week 23, last vaccination. Vaccination used 300 ug of mutant IDH1 20-mer peptide per dose, with topical imiquimod. Sample: PBMCs, taken from a glioma patient whose treatment included an IDH1 peptide vaccine. The receptors shown here come from a man between 18 and 29 years old with glioma.

The rearrangement joins TRBV11-1 to TRBJ2-2; the match to TRBD1 covers 11 bases. Trimming took 5 bases from V and 4 from J; bases not matched to a gene: 3. CDR1 is SGHAT, CDR2 FQDESV, per germline (reference sequence). CDR3 length equals 15 residues. The CDR3 coding sequence is TGTGCCAGCAGCAGGACAGGGGGCGGCACCGGGGAGCTGTTTTTT. The encoded protein is CASSRTGGGTGELFF.

CDR3 protein: CASSSKRSGKLFF. The CDR3 DNA reads as TGTGCCAGCAGCTCGAAACGAAGTGGGAAACTGTTTTTT. The chain is built from TRBV5-8 and TRBJ1-4; D is uncertain. The CDR3 has 13 amino acids. V lost 3 bases and J 11 bases, leaving 14 bases between the germline ends. Germline values: CDR1 SGHTS, CDR2 YDEGEE.

The V and J genes are TRBV7-9 and TRBJ1-3, with 9 positions matching TRBD1. In germline, CDR1 is SEHNR, CDR2 FQNEAQ (reference sequence). V lost 6 bases and J lost 0; bases outside the gene matches: 6. This CDR3 has 16 amino acids. The CDR3 here is CASRVQGASSGNTIYF. CDR3 DNA sequence: TGTGCCAGCAGAGTACAGGGGGCTAGCTCTGGAAACACCATATATTTT.

The chain joins TRBV5-8 to TRBJ2-1, with 12 bases fitting TRBD2. CDR3 length: 17 residues. From germline, CDR1 is SGHTS and CDR2 YDEGEE. The J segment lost 4 bases and the V segment lost 6 bases, leaving 11 bases of the junction unmatched. The CDR3 sequence is CASNLLRTSGVYNEQFF. The CDR3, as DNA: TGTGCCAGCAACCTACTGAGGACTAGCGGGGTATACAATGAGCAGTTCTTC.

V gene TRBV7-9 combines with J gene TRBJ2-2; 9 nucleotides agree with TRBD1. This CDR3 has 16 amino acids. V trimming: 3 bases; J trimming: 4 bases; junction bases outside the gene matches: 6. Germline loops: CDR1 SEHNR, CDR2 FQNEAQ (reference sequence). This chain's CDR3 is CASSFARTGATGELFF. The CDR3 DNA follows: TGTGCCAGCAGCTTTGCGAGGACAGGGGCCACCGGGGAGCTGTTTTTT.

The V call is TRBV19, the J call TRBJ2-7, with 9 bases aligning to TRBD1. Germline CDR1 LNHDA, CDR2 SQIVND (reference sequence). The ends lost 4 bases at V and 1 base at J; junction bases unmatched: 2. This CDR3 is 14 amino acids long. The CDR3 DNA reads TGTGCCAGTAGTAGAGACAGGGGGTCCTACGAGCAGTACTTC. Amino acid sequence: CASSRDRGSYEQYF.

The chain recombines TRBV7-3 with TRBJ2-2; TRBD2 agrees at 12 bases. V gave up 6 bases and J gave up 4 bases; unmatched junction bases: 3. Germline V gene sequence: CDR1 SGHTA, CDR2 FQGTGA. The CDR3 has 15 amino acids. The CDR3 DNA reads TGTGCCAGCAGACTGACTAGCGGGAGCACCGGGGAGCTGTTTTTT. This sequence encodes CASRLTSGSTGELFF.

The chain joins TRBV5-1 to TRBJ1-3; D remains unclear. This CDR3 comprises 15 residues. Trimming removed 4 bases from V and 0 bases from J, with 11 bases in between. The germline gives CDR1 SGHRS, CDR2 YFSETQ. The CDR3 coding sequence is TGCGCCAGCAGCCCGAGCAGGAACTCTGGAAACACCATATATTTT. Amino acids: CASSPSRNSGNTIYF.

The V and J genes are TRBV19 and TRBJ1-4, with D unclear. Per germline, CDR1 LNHDA and CDR2 SQIVND (reference sequence). V dropped 5 bases and J dropped 0 bases, with 10 bases sitting between them. The CDR3 is 15 amino acids. CDR3 loop: CASSWRKATNEKLFF. For the CDR3, the DNA is TGTGCCAGTAGTTGGCGAAAAGCAACTAATGAAAAACTGTTTTTT.

The chain uses TRBV7-8 and TRBJ1-1, with 10 bases fitting TRBD1. Germline V lookup: CDR1 SGHVS, CDR2 FQNEAQ. The CDR3 loop spans 16 amino acids. J was trimmed by 3 bases and V by 5 bases; bases with no gene match: 9. The CDR3 loop is CASSTPTGGADTEAFF. The CDR3 region has the DNA TGTGCCAGCAGCACCCCGACAGGGGGCGCGGACACTGAAGCTTTCTTT.

The chain combines TRBV4-3 with TRBJ1-2; maybe TRBD1 (5 bases). The CDR3 has 17 residues. V dropped 1 base and J dropped 5 bases, with 20 bases sitting between them. Germline CDR1 LGHNA, CDR2 YSLEER. The DNA for the CDR3 is TGCGCCAGCAGCCAAGGACAGACGGCCGACCGGCTTTATGGCTACACCTTC. This sequence encodes CASSQGQTADRLYGYTF.

The chain has TRBV4-1 and TRBJ2-7; 11 bases are shared with TRBD1. The V gene end was trimmed by 4 bases and the J gene end by 5 bases; junction bases not matched to a gene: 7. Germline values: CDR1 MGHRA, CDR2 YSYEKL. The length of the CDR3 is 15 residues. DNA for the CDR3: TGCGCCAGCAGCCCACCGGACAGGGGGCCCAACGAGCAGTACTTC. This gives the protein CASSPPDRGPNEQYF.

The gene calls are TRBV7-9 and TRBJ2-2, with TRBD1 identical over 9 bases. Germline CDR1 SEHNR, CDR2 FQNEAQ (reference sequence). V lost 4 bases and J lost 5; bases outside the gene matches: 8. CDR3 length: 16 residues. Here the CDR3 reads CASSSAGQGFTGELFF. CDR3 nucleotides: TGTGCCAGCAGCTCGGCCGGACAGGGGTTTACCGGGGAGCTGTTTTTT.

This chain connects TRBV4-2 to TRBJ2-7; 8 nucleotides line up with TRBD1. There are 15 residues in the CDR3. CDR1 is LGHNA and CDR2 is YNFKEQ in the germline V gene. After removal of 4 bases from V and 0 bases from J, the junction contained 5 bases not matched to a gene. CDR3 in DNA: TGTGCCAGCAGCCCCGGACAGGGCTTCTCCTACGAGCAGTACTTC. Translated: CASSPGQGFSYEQYF.

The gene calls are TRBV6-6 and TRBJ2-7; D not resolved. The CDR3 has 12 amino acids. V lost 5 bases, J lost 1 base, and 6 bases lay in between. CDR1 is MNHNY and CDR2 is SVGAGI in the germline V gene (reference sequence). CDR3 protein: CASSPGSYEQYF. The CDR3 DNA follows: TGTGCCAGCAGTCCCGGGTCCTACGAGCAGTACTTC.

The chain uses TRBV7-3 and TRBJ1-1, with D hard to call. This CDR3 is 12 amino acids long. The V end was cut by 3 bases, the J end by 13 bases, with 15 bases between. Germline CDR1 reads SGHTA; CDR2 reads FQGTGA. Written as DNA, the CDR3 is TGTGCCAGCAGCTTCGGGGTCGGGAGGGATTTCTTT. As protein: CASSFGVGRDFF.

J is TRBJ1-2 and V is TRBV6-6; 8 nucleotides match TRBD1. The CDR3 is 15 amino acids. The V segment lost 4 bases and the J segment 6 bases; nucleotides outside the gene matches: 10. The germline V gene encodes CDR1 MNHNY and CDR2 SVGAGI (reference sequence). The CDR3 sequence is CASSSEDRAKNGYTF. The CDR3 DNA reads as TGTGCCAGCAGTTCGGAGGACAGGGCTAAGAATGGCTACACCTTC.

The chain carries TRBV7-2 and TRBJ2-7, with 10 bases aligning to TRBD2. Trimming removed 5 bases from V and 4 bases from J; junction bases left unmatched: 8. The germline V gene has CDR1 SGHTA and CDR2 FQGNSA. The CDR3 is 15 residues long. CDR3 protein: CASSPASGREYEQYF. The CDR3 DNA follows: TGTGCCAGCAGCCCCGCCAGCGGGAGGGAATACGAGCAGTACTTC.

The chain couples TRBV28 to TRBJ2-5, with D uncertain. V was shortened by 3 bases and J by 3 bases, with 11 bases between the two germline ends. There are 14 residues in the CDR3. Germline values: CDR1 MDHEN, CDR2 SYDVKM. This chain's CDR3 is CASSFSWLEETQYF. As DNA, the CDR3 is TGTGCCAGCAGTTTCTCGTGGCTTGAAGAGACCCAGTACTTC.

This rearrangement joins TRBV5-6 to TRBJ2-5; TRBD2 aligns across 7 bases. Germline V CDR1 and CDR2: SGHDT, YYEEEE. The CDR3 is made up of 14 amino acids. The V segment lost 2 bases and the J segment 4 bases; nucleotides outside the gene matches: 5. This chain's CDR3 is CASSFGAGVETQYF. CDR3 DNA: TGTGCCAGCAGCTTCGGGGCGGGAGTAGAGACCCAGTACTTC.

This chain connects TRBV29-1 to TRBJ1-2; no clear D gene. The CDR3 spans 11 residues. Germline V gene sequence: CDR1 SQVTM, CDR2 ANQGSEA. Trimming pared 4 bases from V and 4 bases from J, leaving 7 bases between. CDR3 sequence: CSVVPSYGYTF. The DNA of the CDR3 is TGCAGCGTTGTCCCGAGCTATGGCTACACCTTC.

This sequence joins TRBV9 and TRBJ2-5; 11 bases are a match to TRBD2. The CDR3 runs to 17 residues. Germline V lookup: CDR1 SGDLS, CDR2 YYNGEE. The ends lost 2 bases at V and 2 bases at J; junction bases unmatched: 8. The DNA of the CDR3 is TGTGCCAGCAGCGTTCGCGGGACTAGCGGAAATCAAGAGACCCAGTACTTC. This codes for CASSVRGTSGNQETQYF.

The chain carries TRBV23-1 and TRBJ1-1, with D unresolved. TRBV23-1 is filed as an ORF, its function uncertain. Deletions cut 2 bases from V and 5 bases from J, with 18 bases between. The CDR3 covers 16 residues. CDR3 region: CASSQDSVGGGTEAFF. Here the CDR3 DNA reads TGCGCCAGCAGTCAAGATTCGGTCGGAGGAGGGACTGAAGCTTTCTTT.